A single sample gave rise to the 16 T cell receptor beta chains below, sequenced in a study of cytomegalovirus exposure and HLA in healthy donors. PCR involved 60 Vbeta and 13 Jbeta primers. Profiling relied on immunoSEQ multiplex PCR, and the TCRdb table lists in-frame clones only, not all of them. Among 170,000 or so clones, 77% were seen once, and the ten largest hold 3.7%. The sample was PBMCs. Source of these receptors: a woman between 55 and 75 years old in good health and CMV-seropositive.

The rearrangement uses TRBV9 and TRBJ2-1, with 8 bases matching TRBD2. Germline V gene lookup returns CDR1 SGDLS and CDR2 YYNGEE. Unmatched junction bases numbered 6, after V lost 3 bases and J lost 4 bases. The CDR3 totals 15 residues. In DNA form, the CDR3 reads TGTGCCAGCAGCGAATTCGGGGGGGAGTACAATGAGCAGTTCTTC. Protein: CASSEFGGEYNEQFF. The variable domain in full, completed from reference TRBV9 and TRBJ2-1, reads DSGVTQTPKHLITATGQRVTLRCSPRSGDLSVYWYQQSLDQGLQFLIQYYNGEERAKGNILERFSAQQFPDLHSELNLSSLELGDSALYFCASSEFGGEYNEQFFGPGTRLTVL.

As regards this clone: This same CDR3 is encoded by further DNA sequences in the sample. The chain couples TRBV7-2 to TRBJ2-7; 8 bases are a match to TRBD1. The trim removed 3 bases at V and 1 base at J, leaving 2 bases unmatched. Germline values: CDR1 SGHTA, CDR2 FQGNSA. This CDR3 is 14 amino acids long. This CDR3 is CASSLGQVSYEQYF. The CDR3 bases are TGTGCCAGCAGCTTGGGACAGGTATCCTACGAGCAGTACTTC.

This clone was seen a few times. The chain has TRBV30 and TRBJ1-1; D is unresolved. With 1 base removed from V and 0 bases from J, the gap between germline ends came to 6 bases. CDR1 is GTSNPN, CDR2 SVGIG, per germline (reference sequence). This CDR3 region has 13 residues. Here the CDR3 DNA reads TGTGCCTGGAGTGCAGTTGTGAACACTGAAGCTTTCTTT. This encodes CAWSAVVNTEAFF.

Here the CDR3 reads CASTIGTAGDYGYTF. In DNA form, the CDR3 reads TGTGCCAGCACCATTGGGACAGCGGGAGACTATGGCTACACCTTC. V and J are TRBV6-1 and TRBJ1-2; 7 nucleotides match TRBD1. V was pared by 7 bases and J by 3 bases, with 11 bases of the junction left unmatched. The CDR3 runs to 15 residues. CDR1 is MNHNS, CDR2 SASEGT, per germline.

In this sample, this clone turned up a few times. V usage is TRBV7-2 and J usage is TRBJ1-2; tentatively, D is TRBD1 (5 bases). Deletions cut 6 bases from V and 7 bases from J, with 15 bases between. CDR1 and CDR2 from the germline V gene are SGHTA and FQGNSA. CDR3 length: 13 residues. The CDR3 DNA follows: TGTGCCAGCAGGAACTCAGGGTTGGGTGGCTACACCTTC. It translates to CASRNSGLGGYTF.

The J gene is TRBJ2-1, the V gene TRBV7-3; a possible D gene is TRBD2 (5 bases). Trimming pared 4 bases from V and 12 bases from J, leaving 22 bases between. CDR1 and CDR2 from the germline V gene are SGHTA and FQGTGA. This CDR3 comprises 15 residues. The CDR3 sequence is CASSSRATPGVGQFF. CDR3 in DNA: TGTGCCAGCAGCTCCCGGGCAACCCCCGGGGTTGGGCAGTTCTTC.

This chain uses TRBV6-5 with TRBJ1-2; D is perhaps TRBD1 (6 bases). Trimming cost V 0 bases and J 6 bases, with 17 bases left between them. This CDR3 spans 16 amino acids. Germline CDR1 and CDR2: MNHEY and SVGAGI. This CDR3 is CASSYSVDGGANGYTF. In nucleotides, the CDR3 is TGTGCCAGCAGTTACTCGGTTGATGGGGGGGCCAATGGCTACACCTTC.

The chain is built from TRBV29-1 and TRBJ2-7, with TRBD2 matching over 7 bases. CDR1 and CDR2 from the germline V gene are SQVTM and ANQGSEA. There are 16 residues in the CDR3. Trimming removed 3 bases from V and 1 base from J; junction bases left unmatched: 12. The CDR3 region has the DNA TGCAGCGTTGACGCGCGGGGGACTCGGAATTCCTACGAGCAGTACTTC. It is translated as CSVDARGTRNSYEQYF.

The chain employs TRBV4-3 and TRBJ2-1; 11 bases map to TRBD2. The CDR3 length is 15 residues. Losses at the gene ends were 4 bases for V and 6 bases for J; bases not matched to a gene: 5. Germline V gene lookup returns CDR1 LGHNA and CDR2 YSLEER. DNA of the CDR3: TGCGCCAGCAGCCTAGCGGGGGGGCCAAGCAATGAGCAGTTCTTC. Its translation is CASSLAGGPSNEQFF.

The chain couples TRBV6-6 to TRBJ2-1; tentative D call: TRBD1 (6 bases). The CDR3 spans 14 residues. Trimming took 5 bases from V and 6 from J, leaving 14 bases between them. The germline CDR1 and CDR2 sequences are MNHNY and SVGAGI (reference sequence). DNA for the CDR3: TGTGCCAGCAGTCTCCCGGGACATATCAATGAGCAGTTCTTC. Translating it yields CASSLPGHINEQFF.

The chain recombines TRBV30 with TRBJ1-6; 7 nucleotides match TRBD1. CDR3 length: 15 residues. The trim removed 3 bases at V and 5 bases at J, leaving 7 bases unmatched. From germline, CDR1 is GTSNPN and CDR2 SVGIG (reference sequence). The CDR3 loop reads CAWSGPTGHNSPLHF. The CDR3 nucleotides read TGTGCCTGGAGCGGACCGACAGGGCATAATTCACCCCTCCACTTT.

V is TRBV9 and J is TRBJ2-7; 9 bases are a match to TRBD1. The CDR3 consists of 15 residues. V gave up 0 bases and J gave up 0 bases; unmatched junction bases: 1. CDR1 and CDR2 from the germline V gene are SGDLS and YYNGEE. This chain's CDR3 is CASSVGQGVSYEQYF. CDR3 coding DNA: TGTGCCAGCAGCGTAGGACAGGGGGTCTCCTACGAGCAGTACTTC.

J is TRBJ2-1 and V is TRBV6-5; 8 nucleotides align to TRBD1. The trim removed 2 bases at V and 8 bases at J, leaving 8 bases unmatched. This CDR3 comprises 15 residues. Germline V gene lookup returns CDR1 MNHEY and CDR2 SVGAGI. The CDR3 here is CASSYGQGAIDEQFF. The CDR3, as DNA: TGTGCCAGCAGTTACGGGCAGGGGGCAATCGATGAGCAGTTCTTC.

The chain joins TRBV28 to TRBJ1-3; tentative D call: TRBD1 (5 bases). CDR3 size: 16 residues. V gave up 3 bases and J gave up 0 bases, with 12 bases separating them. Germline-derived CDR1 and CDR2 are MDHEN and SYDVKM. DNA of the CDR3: TGTGCCAGCAGTTTTCGGGGGATGAGCTCTGGAAACACCATATATTTT. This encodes CASSFRGMSSGNTIYF.

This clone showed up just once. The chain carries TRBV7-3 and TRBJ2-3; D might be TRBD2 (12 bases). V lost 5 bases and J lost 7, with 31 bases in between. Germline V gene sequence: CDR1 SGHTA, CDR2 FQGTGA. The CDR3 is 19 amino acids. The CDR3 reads CASSPSDRGLAGGPHTQYF. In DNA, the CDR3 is TGTGCCAGCAGCCCCTCGGACAGGGGGCTAGCGGGAGGGCCGCATACGCAGTATTTT. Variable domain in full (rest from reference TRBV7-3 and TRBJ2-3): GAGVSQTPSNKVTEKGKYVELRCDPISGHTALYWYRQSLGQGPEFLIYFQGTGAADDSGLPNDRFFAVRPEGSVSTLKIQRTERGDSAVYLCASSPSDRGLAGGPHTQYFGPGTRLTVL.

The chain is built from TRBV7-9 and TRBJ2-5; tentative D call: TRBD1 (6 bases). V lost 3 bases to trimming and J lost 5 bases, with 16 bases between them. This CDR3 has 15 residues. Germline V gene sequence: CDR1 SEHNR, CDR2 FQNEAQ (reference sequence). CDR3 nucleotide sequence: TGTGCCAGCAGCTTCGTGCTGGGGGCTGGGGAGACCCAGTACTTC. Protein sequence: CASSFVLGAGETQYF.